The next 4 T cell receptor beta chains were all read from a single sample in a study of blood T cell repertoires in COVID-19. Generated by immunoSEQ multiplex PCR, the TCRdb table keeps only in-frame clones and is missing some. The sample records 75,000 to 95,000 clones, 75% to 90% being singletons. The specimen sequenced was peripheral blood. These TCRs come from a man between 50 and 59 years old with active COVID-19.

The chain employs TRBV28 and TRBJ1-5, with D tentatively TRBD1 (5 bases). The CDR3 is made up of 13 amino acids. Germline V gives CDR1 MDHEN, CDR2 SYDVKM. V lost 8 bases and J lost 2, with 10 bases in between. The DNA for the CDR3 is TGTGCCAGCGCAGGGCACGGCAATCAGCCCCAGCATTTT. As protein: CASAGHGNQPQHF. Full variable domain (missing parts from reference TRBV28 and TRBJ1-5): DVKVTQSSRYLVKRTGEKVFLECVQDMDHENMFWYRQDPGLGLRLIYFSYDVKMKEKGDIPEGYSVSREKKERFSLILESASTNQTSMYLCASAGHGNQPQHFGDGTRLSIL.

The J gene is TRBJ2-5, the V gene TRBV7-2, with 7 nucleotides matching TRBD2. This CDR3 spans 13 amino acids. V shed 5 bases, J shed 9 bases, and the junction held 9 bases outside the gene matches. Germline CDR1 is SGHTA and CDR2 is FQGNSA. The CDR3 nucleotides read TGTGCCAGCAGCCCCCGACGGGGGAGGGCCCAGTACTTC. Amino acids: CASSPRRGRAQYF.

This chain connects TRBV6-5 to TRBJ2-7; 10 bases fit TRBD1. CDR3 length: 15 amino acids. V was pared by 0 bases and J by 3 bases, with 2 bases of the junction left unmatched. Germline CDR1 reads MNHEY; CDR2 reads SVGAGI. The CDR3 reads CASSYSTGGIYEQYF. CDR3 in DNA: TGTGCCAGCAGTTACTCGACAGGGGGCATCTACGAGCAGTACTTC.

The CDR3 DNA sequence: TGTGCCTGGACGCCAAACTATGGCAATCAGCCCCAGCATTTT. Protein: CAWTPNYGNQPQHF. The chain is built from TRBV30 and TRBJ1-5, with D unclear. Germline V gene sequence: CDR1 GTSNPN, CDR2 SVGIG (reference sequence). Trimming removed 4 bases from V and 2 bases from J, with 12 bases in between. The CDR3 runs 14 residues.